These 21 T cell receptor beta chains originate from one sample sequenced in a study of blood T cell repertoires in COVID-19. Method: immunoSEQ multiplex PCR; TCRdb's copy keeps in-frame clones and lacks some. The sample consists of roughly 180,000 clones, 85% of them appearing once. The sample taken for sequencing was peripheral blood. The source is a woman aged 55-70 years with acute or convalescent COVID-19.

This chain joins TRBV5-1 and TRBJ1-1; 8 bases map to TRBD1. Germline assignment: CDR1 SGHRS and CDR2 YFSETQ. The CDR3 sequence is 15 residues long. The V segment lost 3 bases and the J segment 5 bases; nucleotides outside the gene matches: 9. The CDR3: CASSSQTTGGTEAFF. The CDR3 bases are TGCGCCAGCAGCTCCCAGACAACAGGGGGAACTGAAGCTTTCTTT. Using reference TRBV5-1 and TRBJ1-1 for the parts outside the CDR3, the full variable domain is KAGVTQTPRYLIKTRGQQVTLSCSPISGHRSVSWYQQTPGQGLQFLFEYFSETQRNKGNFPGRFSGRQFSNSRSEMNVSTLELGDSALYLCASSSQTTGGTEAFFGQGTRLTVV.

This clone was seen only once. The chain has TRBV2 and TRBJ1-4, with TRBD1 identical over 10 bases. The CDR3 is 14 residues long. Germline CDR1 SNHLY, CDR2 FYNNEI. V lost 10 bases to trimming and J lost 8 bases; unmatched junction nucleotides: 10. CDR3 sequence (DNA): TGTGCCATCCCTTCCGGGACAGGGGTCGAAAAACTGTTTTTT. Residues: CAIPSGTGVEKLFF.

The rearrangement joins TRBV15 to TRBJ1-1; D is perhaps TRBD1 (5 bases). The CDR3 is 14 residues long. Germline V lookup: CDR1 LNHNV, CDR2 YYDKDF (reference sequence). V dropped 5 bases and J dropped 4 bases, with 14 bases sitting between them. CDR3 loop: CATSGQLRGTEAFF. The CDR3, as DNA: TGTGCCACCAGCGGTCAACTTAGGGGCACTGAAGCTTTCTTT.

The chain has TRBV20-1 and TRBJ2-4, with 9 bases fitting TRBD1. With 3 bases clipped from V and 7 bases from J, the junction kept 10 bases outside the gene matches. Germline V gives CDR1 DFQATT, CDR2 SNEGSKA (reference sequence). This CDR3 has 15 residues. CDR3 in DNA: TGCAGTGCTAGTCCGAGGGACAGGGTCGGGAACATTCAGTACTTC. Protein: CSASPRDRVGNIQYF.

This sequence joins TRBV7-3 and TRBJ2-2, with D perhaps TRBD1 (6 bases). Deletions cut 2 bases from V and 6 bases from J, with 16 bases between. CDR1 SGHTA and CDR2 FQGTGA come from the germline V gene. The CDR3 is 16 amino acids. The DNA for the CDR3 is TGTGCCAGCAGCTTATTTGGGCCGACAGGAGCCGGGGAGCTGTTTTTT. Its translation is CASSLFGPTGAGELFF. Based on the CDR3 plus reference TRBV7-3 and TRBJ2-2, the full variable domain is GAGVSQTPSNKVTEKGKYVELRCDPISGHTALYWYRQSLGQGPEFLIYFQGTGAADDSGLPNDRFFAVRPEGSVSTLKIQRTERGDSAVYLCASSLFGPTGAGELFFGEGSRLTVL.

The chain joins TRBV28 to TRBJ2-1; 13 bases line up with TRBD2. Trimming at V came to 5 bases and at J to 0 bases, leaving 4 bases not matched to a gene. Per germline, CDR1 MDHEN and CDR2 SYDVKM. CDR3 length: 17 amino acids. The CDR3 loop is CASSPRTSGSSYNEQFF. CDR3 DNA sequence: TGTGCCAGCAGTCCCCGGACTAGCGGGAGCTCCTACAATGAGCAGTTCTTC.

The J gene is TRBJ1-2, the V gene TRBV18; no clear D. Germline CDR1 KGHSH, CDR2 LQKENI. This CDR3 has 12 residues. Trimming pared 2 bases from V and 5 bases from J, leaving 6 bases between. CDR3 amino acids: CASSPEAYGYTF. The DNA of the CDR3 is TGTGCCAGCTCACCAGAAGCGTATGGCTACACCTTC.

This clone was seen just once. The CDR3 loop reads CASSQVGTNNEQFF. For the CDR3, the DNA is TGTGCCAGCAGCCAAGTTGGGACTAACAATGAGCAGTTCTTC. The rearrangement joins TRBV4-2 to TRBJ2-1, with 7 bases that match TRBD2. This CDR3 is built from 14 residues. V shed 1 base, J shed 5 bases, and the junction held 2 bases outside the gene matches. The V gene's germline CDR1 is LGHNA and CDR2 YNFKEQ.

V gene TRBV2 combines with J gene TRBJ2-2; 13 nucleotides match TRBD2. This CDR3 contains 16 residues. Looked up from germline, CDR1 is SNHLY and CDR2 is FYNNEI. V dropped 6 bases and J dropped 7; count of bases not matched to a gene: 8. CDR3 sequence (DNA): TGTGCCAGCAGCCGGACTAGCGGGAGAGTCAGCGGGGAGCTGTTTTTT. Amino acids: CASSRTSGRVSGELFF.

In DNA form, the CDR3 reads TGTGCCAGCAGCTTCACAGGGGGTCATGAGACCCAGTACTTC. Translating gives CASSFTGGHETQYF. The rearrangement uses TRBV11-3 and TRBJ2-5; 8 positions match TRBD1. The CDR3 covers 14 residues. CDR1 and CDR2 (germline): SGHNT, YENEEA. Losses at the gene ends were 3 bases for V and 5 bases for J; bases not matched to a gene: 5.

CDR3 loop: CASSPQGVGTEAFF. The CDR3 DNA sequence: TGTGCCAGCAGCCCTCAGGGGGTAGGCACTGAAGCTTTCTTT. This chain uses TRBV7-3 with TRBJ1-1; TRBD1 matches at 7 bases. CDR3 size: 14 residues. After removal of 5 bases from V and 4 bases from J, the junction contained 7 bases not matched to a gene. CDR1 and CDR2 from the germline V gene are SGHTA and FQGTGA. Full variable domain (missing parts from reference TRBV7-3 and TRBJ1-1): GAGVSQTPSNKVTEKGKYVELRCDPISGHTALYWYRQSLGQGPEFLIYFQGTGAADDSGLPNDRFFAVRPEGSVSTLKIQRTERGDSAVYLCASSPQGVGTEAFFGQGTRLTVV.

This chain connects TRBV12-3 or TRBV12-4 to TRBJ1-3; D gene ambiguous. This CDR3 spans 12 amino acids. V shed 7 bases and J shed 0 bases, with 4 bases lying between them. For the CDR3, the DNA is TGTGCCAGCACCCTCTCTGGAAACACCATATATTTT. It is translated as CASTLSGNTIYF.

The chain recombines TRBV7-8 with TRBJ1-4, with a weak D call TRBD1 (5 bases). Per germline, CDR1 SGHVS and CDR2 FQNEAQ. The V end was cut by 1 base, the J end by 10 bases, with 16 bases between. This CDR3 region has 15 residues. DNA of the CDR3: TGTGCCAGCAGCTTAGTTACCGGGGGATTGGGAAAACTGTTTTTT. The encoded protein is CASSLVTGGLGKLFF.

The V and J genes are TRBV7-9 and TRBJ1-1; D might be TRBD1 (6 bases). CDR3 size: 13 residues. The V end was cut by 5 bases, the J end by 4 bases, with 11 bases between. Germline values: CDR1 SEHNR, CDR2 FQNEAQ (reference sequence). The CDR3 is CASSPQGFTEAFF. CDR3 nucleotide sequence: TGTGCCAGCAGCCCCCAGGGGTTCACTGAAGCTTTCTTT.

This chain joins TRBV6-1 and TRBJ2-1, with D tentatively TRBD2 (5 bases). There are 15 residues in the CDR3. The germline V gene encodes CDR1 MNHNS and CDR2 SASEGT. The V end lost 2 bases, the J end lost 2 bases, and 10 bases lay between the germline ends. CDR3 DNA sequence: TGTGCCAGCAGTGAAAGAGGGTTAGCCTACAATGAGCAGTTCTTC. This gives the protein CASSERGLAYNEQFF.

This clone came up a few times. The CDR3 DNA is TGCGCCAGCAGTGGCCAGGGTGCCTACGAGCAGTACTTC. This codes for CASSGQGAYEQYF. V usage is TRBV10-2 and J usage is TRBJ2-7; a weak D match, TRBD1 (5 bases). Germline V CDR1 and CDR2: WSHSY, SAAADI. Trimming stripped 4 bases from V and 2 bases from J, with 9 bases between. The CDR3 has 13 residues.

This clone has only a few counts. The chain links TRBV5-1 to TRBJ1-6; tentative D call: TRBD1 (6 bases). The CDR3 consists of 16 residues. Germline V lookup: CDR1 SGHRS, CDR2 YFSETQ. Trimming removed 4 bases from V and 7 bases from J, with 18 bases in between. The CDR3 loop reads CASSVAQGIKNSPLHF. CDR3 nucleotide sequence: TGCGCCAGCAGCGTGGCCCAGGGGATTAAAAATTCACCCCTCCACTTT.

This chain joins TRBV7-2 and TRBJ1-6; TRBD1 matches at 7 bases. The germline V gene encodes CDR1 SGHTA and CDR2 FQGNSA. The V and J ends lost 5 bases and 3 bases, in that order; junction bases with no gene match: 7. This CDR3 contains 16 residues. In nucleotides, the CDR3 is TGTGCCAGCAGCCAAGACAGGGCTTTCTATAATTCACCCCTCCACTTT. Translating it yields CASSQDRAFYNSPLHF. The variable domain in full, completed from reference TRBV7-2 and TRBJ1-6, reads GAGVSQSPSNKVTEKGKDVELRCDPISGHTALYWYRQSLGQGLEFLIYFQGNSAPDKSGLPSDRFSAERTGGSVSTLTIQRTQQEDSAVYLCASSQDRAFYNSPLHFGNGTRLTVT.

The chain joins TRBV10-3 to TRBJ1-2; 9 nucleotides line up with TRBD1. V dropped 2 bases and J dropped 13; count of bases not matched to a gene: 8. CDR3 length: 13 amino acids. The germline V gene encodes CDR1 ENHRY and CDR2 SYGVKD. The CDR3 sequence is CAISETTGQGSTF. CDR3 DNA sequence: TGTGCCATCAGTGAGACCACGGGACAGGGTTCCACCTTC.

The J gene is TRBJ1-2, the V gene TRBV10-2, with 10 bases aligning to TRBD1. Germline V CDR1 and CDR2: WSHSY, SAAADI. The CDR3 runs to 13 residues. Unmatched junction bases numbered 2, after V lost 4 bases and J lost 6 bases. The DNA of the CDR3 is TGCGCCAGCAGTGGACAGGGGGCGCATGGCTACACCTTC. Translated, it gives CASSGQGAHGYTF.

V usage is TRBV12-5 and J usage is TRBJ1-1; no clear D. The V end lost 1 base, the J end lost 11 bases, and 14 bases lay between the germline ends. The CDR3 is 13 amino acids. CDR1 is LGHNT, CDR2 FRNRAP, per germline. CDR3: CASGLGEGTAAFF. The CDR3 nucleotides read TGTGCTAGTGGTTTGGGGGAGGGTACCGCGGCTTTCTTT.